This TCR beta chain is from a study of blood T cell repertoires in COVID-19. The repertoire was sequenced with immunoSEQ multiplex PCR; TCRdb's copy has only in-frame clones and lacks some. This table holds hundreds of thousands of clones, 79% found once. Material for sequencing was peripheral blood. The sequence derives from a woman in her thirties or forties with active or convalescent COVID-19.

The CDR3 here is CASSSGQGAALHF. CDR3 sequence (DNA): TGTGCCAGCAGCTCCGGTCAGGGGGCGGCCCTCCACTTT. V is TRBV7-9 and J is TRBJ1-6; 8 positions match TRBD1. The V segment lost 4 bases and the J segment 14 bases; nucleotides outside the gene matches: 7. Germline assignment: CDR1 SEHNR and CDR2 FQNEAQ (reference sequence). This CDR3 has 13 residues.